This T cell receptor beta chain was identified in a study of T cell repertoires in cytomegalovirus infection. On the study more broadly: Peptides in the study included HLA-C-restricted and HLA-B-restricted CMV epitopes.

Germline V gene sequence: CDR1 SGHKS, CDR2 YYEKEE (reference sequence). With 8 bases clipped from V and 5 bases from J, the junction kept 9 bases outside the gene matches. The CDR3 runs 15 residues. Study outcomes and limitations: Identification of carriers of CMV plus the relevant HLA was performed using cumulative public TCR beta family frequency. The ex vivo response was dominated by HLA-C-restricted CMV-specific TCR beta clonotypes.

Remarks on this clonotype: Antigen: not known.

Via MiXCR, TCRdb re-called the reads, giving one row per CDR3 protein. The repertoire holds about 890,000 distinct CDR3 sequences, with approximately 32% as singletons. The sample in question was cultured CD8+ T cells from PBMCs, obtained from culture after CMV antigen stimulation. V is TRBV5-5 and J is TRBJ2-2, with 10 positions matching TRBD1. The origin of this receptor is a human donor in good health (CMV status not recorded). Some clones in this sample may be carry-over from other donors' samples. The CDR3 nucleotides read TGTGCCAGTTCGACGGGGACAGGGGAAACCGGGGAGCTGTTTTTT. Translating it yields CASSTGTGETGELFF.